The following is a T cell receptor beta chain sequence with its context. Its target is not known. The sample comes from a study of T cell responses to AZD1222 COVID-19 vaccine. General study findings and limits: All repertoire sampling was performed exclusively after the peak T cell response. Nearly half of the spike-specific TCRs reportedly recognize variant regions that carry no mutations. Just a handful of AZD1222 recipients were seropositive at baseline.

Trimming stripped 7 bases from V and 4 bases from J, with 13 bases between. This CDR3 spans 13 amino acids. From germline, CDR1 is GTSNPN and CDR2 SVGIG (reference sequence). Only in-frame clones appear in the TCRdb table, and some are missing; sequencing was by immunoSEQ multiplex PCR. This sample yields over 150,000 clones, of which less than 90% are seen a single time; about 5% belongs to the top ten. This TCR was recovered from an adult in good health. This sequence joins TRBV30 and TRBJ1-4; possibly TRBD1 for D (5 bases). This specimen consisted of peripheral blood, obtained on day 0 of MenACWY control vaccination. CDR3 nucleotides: TGTGCCTCGAACGGGGCGAATAATGAAAAACTGTTTTTT. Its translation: CASNGANNEKLFF.